This TCR beta chain appears in the sequencing data of a study of blood T cell repertoires in COVID-19. The germline V gene has CDR1 SGDLS and CDR2 YYNGEE. Trimming pared 4 bases from V and 1 base from J, leaving 18 bases between. CDR3 length: 17 residues. Here immunoSEQ multiplex PCR was the method, and the copy in TCRdb shows in-frame clones only, minus some. The table records around 300,000 clones, almost 90% of them present only once. The source is a woman aged 18-29 years with acute COVID-19. The sequencing sample was made of PBMCs or T cells enriched from blood (not recorded which). The chain combines TRBV9 with TRBJ1-5; D is undetermined. In DNA, the CDR3 is TGTGCCAGCAGCAGAGGCCCCCAGAGAGTGAGCAATCAGCCCCAGCATTTT. The encoded protein is CASSRGPQRVSNQPQHF.